This TCR beta chain was captured in a study of blood T cells in healthy people across ages. PCR was performed a second time for roughly 7 to 11 cycles using a sample-barcoded 5' primer and a J-beta primer mix. Sequencing recovered at least 2.5 million CDR3-containing paired-end reads from each sample. TCRdb re-analysed the 5' RACE reads in MiXCR, keeping a single row per CDR3 protein. Of around 280,000 distinct CDR3 sequences in the sample, around 29% were seen once. The study, taken as a whole, reports: It was the long-lived donors that had more naive CD4+ cells and higher diversity than aged donors.

Of note for this clonotype: Its antigen is unknown.

The ends lost 6 bases at V and 3 bases at J; junction bases unmatched: 8. The CDR3 spans 13 residues. Germline assignment: CDR1 SQVTM and CDR2 ANQGSEA. It was about 10 milliliters of peripheral blood that were drawn from each donor. Sequenced material: blood. This sequence joins TRBV29-1 and TRBJ2-7; 7 bases are shared with TRBD1. The TCR sequence derives from a woman in her 70s in good health. CDR3 sequence reads: CSVMTRQGYEQYF. Here the CDR3 DNA reads TGCAGCGTGATGACGAGACAGGGCTACGAGCAGTACTTC.